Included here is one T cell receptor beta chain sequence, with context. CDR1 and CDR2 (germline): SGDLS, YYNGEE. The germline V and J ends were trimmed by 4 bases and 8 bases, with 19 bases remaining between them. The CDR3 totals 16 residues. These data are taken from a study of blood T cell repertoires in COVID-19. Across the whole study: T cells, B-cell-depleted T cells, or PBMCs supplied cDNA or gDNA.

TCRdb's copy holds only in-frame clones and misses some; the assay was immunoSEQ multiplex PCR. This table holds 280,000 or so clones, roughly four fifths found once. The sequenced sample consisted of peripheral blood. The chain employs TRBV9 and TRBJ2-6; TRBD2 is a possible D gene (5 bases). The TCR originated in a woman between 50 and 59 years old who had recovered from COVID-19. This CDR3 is CASSPRFEGWSNVLTF. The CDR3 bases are TGTGCCAGCAGCCCCCGGTTTGAGGGTTGGTCCAACGTCCTGACTTTC.